Following are 10 T cell receptor beta chains from one sample sequenced in a study of glioma-infiltrating T cells after dendritic cell vaccination (TCRdb year 2016). Library generation was performed with the immunoSEQ multiplex PCR assay. In its TCRdb copy, this immuneACCESS table keeps in-frame sequences only and misses some clones. Where compared with another copy, unresolved V genes explain less than half of these, and the others have no known cause. The sample includes some 100,000 clones, with over 75% observed a single time. Around 3% of the sample rests with the top ten. The starting material was blood, obtained before dendritic cell vaccination. The receptors come from a human donor with glioblastoma.

This chain uses TRBV5-4 with TRBJ1-4; 8 nucleotides align to TRBD1. CDR1 SGHNT and CDR2 YYREEE come from the germline V gene (reference sequence). This CDR3 region has 16 residues. V dropped 3 bases and J dropped 7; count of bases not matched to a gene: 11. The CDR3 nucleotides read TGTGCCAGCAGCTCTCCCGGGACAGGAGACCGTGAAAAACTGTTTTTT. Its protein is CASSSPGTGDREKLFF.

The chain couples TRBV2 to TRBJ2-3; 11 bases are a match to TRBD2. The CDR3 sequence is 14 residues long. Trimming cost V 10 bases and J 0 bases; bases outside gene matches: 3. Germline V gene lookup returns CDR1 SNHLY and CDR2 FYNNEI. The CDR3 is CATRLAGSTDTQYF. CDR3 bases: TGTGCCACGAGACTAGCGGGGAGCACAGATACGCAGTATTTT. Together with reference TRBV2 and TRBJ2-3, the CDR3 gives the full variable domain: EPEVTQTPSHQVTQMGQEVILRCVPISNHLYFYWYRQILGQKVEFLVSFYNNEISEKSEIFDDQFSVERPDGSNFTLKIRSTKLEDSAMYFCATRLAGSTDTQYFGPGTRLTVL.

There are a few counts of this clone. The J gene is TRBJ1-1, the V gene TRBV18; D is unclear. The CDR3 has 12 amino acids. The V gene's germline CDR1 is KGHSH and CDR2 LQKENI. Trimming left V 3 bases short and J 7 bases short, with 9 bases between. CDR3 DNA sequence: TGTGCCAGCTCACCCTTGAGCGGTGAAGCTTTCTTT. This encodes CASSPLSGEAFF.

The V and J genes are TRBV25-1 and TRBJ1-5; D remains unclear. The germline V gene encodes CDR1 MGHDK and CDR2 SYGVNS. The CDR3 runs 14 residues. The V and J ends lost 1 base and 6 bases respectively, with 10 bases between them. CDR3 in amino acids: CASSEFGVGQPQHF. For the CDR3, the DNA is TGTGCCAGCAGTGAATTCGGGGTGGGTCAGCCCCAGCATTTT.

The chain couples TRBV28 to TRBJ2-7; 11 bases align to TRBD2. The CDR3 is made up of 15 amino acids. Trimming removed 6 bases from V and 3 bases from J; junction bases left unmatched: 7. The germline V gene has CDR1 MDHEN and CDR2 SYDVKM. CDR3 amino acids: CASSPLAGVIYEQYF. The CDR3 region has the DNA TGTGCCAGCAGCCCACTAGCGGGGGTCATCTACGAGCAGTACTTC.

The rearrangement links TRBV25-1 to TRBJ2-1; 8 nucleotides line up with TRBD1. Trimming at V came to 3 bases and at J to 0 bases, leaving 7 bases not matched to a gene. Germline V gives CDR1 MGHDK, CDR2 SYGVNS. The CDR3 spans 17 residues. DNA of the CDR3: TGTGCCAGCAGTGAGGCCGGGACAGGTAGCTCCTACAATGAGCAGTTCTTC. The encoded protein is CASSEAGTGSSYNEQFF.

The chain carries TRBV5-1 and TRBJ1-2; no reliable D call. The CDR3 is made up of 15 amino acids. The V and J ends lost 4 bases and 1 base respectively, with 14 bases between them. Germline values: CDR1 SGHRS, CDR2 YFSETQ. The DNA for the CDR3 is TGCGCCAGCAGCGGAGGGTCCCTTGATAACTATGGCTACACCTTC. Translated: CASSGGSLDNYGYTF.

The table lists this clone with a count of one. The chain carries TRBV6-5 and TRBJ2-5, with TRBD1 matching 7 bases. The CDR3 is 14 amino acids. Per germline, CDR1 MNHEY and CDR2 SVGAGI. Trimming cost V 2 bases and J 5 bases; bases outside gene matches: 5. The CDR3 sequence: CASSYRDSKETQYF. The CDR3 nucleotides are TGTGCCAGCAGTTACCGGGACAGCAAGGAGACCCAGTACTTC.

The genes are TRBV27 and TRBJ1-1, with D possibly matching TRBD1 (5 bases). V was cut by 6 bases and J by 5 bases, with 16 bases left in between. Germline-derived CDR1 and CDR2 are MNHEY and SMNVEV (reference sequence). The CDR3 spans 14 residues. CDR3 bases: TGTGCCAGCAGACATCCGGGGGTTGGGACTGAAGCTTTCTTT. Translating it yields CASRHPGVGTEAFF.

The rearrangement uses TRBV5-4 and TRBJ1-4, with 7 bases matching TRBD1. This CDR3 contains 17 residues. Germline values: CDR1 SGHNT, CDR2 YYREEE (reference sequence). V dropped 9 bases and J dropped 3; count of bases not matched to a gene: 17. The CDR3 protein is CATKRTGLSRANEKLFF. In DNA form, the CDR3 reads TGTGCCACTAAACGGACAGGACTATCCCGGGCTAATGAAAAACTGTTTTTT.